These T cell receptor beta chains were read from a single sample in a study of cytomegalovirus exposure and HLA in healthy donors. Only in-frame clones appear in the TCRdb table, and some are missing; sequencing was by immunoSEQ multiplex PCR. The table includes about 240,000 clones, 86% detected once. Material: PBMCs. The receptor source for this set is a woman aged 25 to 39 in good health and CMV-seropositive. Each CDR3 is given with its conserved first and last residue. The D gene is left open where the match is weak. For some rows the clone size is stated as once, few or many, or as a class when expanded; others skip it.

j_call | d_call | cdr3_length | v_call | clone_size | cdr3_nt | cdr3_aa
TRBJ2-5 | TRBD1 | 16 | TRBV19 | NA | TGTGCCAGTAGCCCACTCGGCCAGGGGGCGCAAGAGACCCAGTACTTC | CASSPLGQGAQETQYF
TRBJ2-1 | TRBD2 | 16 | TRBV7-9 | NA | TGTGCCAGCAGCTTTCATGCGGGAGGACCCTACAATGAGCAGTTCTTC | CASSFHAGGPYNEQFF
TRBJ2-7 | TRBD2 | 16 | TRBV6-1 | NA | TGTGCCAGCAGTGAGGGGTATAGCGGGATGGGGTACGAGCAGTACTTC | CASSEGYSGMGYEQYF
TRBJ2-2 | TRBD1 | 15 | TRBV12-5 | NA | TGTGCTAGTGGTTTGACAGGGGGCTACGGCGGGGAGCTGTTTTTT | CASGLTGGYGGELFF
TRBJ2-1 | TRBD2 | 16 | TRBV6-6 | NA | TGTGCCAGCAGTTACTCGATAGCGGGAGGGACCAATGAGCAGTTCTTC | CASSYSIAGGTNEQFF
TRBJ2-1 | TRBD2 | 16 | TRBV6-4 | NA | TGTGCCAGCAGTGACTCACTAGCGGGTGCCTACAATGAGCAGTTCTTC | CASSDSLAGAYNEQFF
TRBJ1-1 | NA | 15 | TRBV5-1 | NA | TGCGCCAGCACTTACCGGGACACGAGGGACACTGAAGCTTTCTTT | CASTYRDTRDTEAFF
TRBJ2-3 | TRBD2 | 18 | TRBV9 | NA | TGTGCCAGCAGCGTAGAAATCCGGACTAGGACTAGCACAGATACGCAGTATTTT | CASSVEIRTRTSTDTQYF
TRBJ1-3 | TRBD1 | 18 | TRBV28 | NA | TGTGCCAGCAGTTTATTATTCCCCGGGACAGTGAGTGGAAACACCATATATTTT | CASSLLFPGTVSGNTIYF
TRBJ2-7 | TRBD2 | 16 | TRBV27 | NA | TGTGCCAGCAGTTCGAGCCTAGCGGGAGTACACTACGAGCAGTACTTC | CASSSSLAGVHYEQYF
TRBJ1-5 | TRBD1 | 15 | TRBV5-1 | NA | TGCGCCAGCAGCTGGGGGGACAGGGGTAATCAGCCCCAGCATTTT | CASSWGDRGNQPQHF
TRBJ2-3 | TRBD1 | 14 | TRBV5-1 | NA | TGCGCCAGCAGCCTGGACAGGGCTCGAGATACGCAGTATTTT | CASSLDRARDTQYF
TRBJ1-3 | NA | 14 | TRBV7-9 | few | TGTGCCAGCAGCTTCGGACAGTTAGGAAACACCATATATTTT | CASSFGQLGNTIYF
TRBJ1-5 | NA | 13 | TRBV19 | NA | TGTGCCAGTATGGGGCGGAATCGTCAGCCCCAGCATTTT | CASMGRNRQPQHF
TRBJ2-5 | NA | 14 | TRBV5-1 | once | TGCGCCAGCAGCTTGGCTGGGGGGAGAGAGACCCAGTACTTC | CASSLAGGRETQYF
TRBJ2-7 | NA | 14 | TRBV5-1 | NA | TGCGCCAGCAGCTTGGAATCGGGGGACTACGAGCAGTACTTC | CASSLESGDYEQYF
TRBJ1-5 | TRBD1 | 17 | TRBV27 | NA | TGTGCCAGCAGTTCCTACCGGGACAGGGGGGAGCGTCAGCCCCAGCATTTT | CASSSYRDRGERQPQHF
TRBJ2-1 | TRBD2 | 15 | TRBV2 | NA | TGTGCCAGCAGTTCTCCTAGCGGGACCCACAATGAGCAGTTCTTC | CASSSPSGTHNEQFF
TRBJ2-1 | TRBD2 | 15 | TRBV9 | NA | TGTGCCAGCAGCGTAGACCCGGCGGGAGATAATGAGCAGTTCTTC | CASSVDPAGDNEQFF
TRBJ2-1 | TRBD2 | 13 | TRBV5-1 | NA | TGCGCCAGCACCCTGGGAGGGGTCGATGAGCAGTTCTTC | CASTLGGVDEQFF
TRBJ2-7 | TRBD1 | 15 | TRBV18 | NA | TGTGCCAGCTCAAAAACAGGGGGCATTTCCTACGAGCAGTACTTC | CASSKTGGISYEQYF
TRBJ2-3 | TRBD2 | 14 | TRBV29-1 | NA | TGCAGCGTCGCCGGCGGGGGGACCACAGATACGCAGTATTTT | CSVAGGGTTDTQYF
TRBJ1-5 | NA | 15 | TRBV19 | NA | TGTGCCAGTAGTATAGGGGTAAGCGGGAGTCAGCCCCAGCATTTT | CASSIGVSGSQPQHF
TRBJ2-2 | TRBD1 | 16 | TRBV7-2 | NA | TGTGCCAGCAGCTTAGTGGGACAGGGAGGTTCCGGGGAGCTGTTTTTT | CASSLVGQGGSGELFF
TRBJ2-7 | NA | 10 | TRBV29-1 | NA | TGCAGCGTATTGTCAGGCGAGCAGTACTTC | CSVLSGEQYF
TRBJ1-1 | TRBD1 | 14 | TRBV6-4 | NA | TGTGCCAGCAGTCCGAGACAGGGGAACACTGAAGCTTTCTTT | CASSPRQGNTEAFF
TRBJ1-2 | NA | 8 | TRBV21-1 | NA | TGTGCCAGCAGCAAAAGCGCCTTC | CASSKSAF
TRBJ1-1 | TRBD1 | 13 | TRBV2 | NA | TGTGCCAGCAGGGCAGACAGGGTTTCCGAAGCTTTCTTT | CASRADRVSEAFF
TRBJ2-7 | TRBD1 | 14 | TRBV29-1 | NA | TGCAGCGCCTCCGACACGACAGGGCTCGGCGAGCAGTACTTC | CSASDTTGLGEQYF
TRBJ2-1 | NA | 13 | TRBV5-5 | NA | TGTGCCAGCACCCGTGGAGTAACCGATGAGCAGTTCTTC | CASTRGVTDEQFF
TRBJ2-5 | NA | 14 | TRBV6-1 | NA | TGTGCCAGCAGTGATGGAGTTGGCTTCAGAGTAGAGTACTTC | CASSDGVGFRVEYF
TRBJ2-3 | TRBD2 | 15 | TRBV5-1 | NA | TGCGCCAGCAGCCGGAAGCGGGAGGGCCCGGATACGCAGTATTTT | CASSRKREGPDTQYF
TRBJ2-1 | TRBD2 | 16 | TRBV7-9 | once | TGTGCCAGCAGCATGTGGTTGGCTAGCGGGAGAAATGAGCAGTTCTTC | CASSMWLASGRNEQFF
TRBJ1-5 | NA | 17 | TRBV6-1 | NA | TGTGCCAGCAGTGAAGGGGCAGGGAGGGTTAGCAATCAGCCCCAGCATTTT | CASSEGAGRVSNQPQHF
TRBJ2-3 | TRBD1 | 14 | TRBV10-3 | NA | TGTGCCATCAGGGGTGGACAGGGCACAGATACGCAGTATTTT | CAIRGGQGTDTQYF
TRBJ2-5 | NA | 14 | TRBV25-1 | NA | TGTGCCAGCAGTGAAAGGGGAATAGTGGAGACCCAGTACTTC | CASSERGIVETQYF
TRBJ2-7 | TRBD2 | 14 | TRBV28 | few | TGTGCCAGCAGTCGGACTAGCGGAACCTACGAGCAGTACTTC | CASSRTSGTYEQYF
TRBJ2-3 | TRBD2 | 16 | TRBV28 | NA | TGTGCCAGCAGTTTGGGGGCTAGCGGGAGTTCAGATACGCAGTATTTT | CASSLGASGSSDTQYF
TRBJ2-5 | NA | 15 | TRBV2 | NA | TGTGCCAGCAGCCCGGGACTCAGGGGGATGGTGACCCAGTACTTC | CASSPGLRGMVTQYF
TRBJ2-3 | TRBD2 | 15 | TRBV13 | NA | TGTGCCAGCAGCTTGATAGCGGGAGGTGCAGATACGCAGTATTTT | CASSLIAGGADTQYF
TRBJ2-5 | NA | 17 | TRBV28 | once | TGTGCCAGCAGTTTCCCCAAATCAGTCCAGGGACAAGAGACCCAGTACTTC | CASSFPKSVQGQETQYF
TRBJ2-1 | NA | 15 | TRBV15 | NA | TGTGCCACCAGCAGAGATTGGCAGGTCGAGACTGAGCAGTTCTTC | CATSRDWQVETEQFF
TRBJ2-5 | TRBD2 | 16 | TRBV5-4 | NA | TGTGCCAGCAGCTTGGCGACTAGCGGGATCCAAGAGACCCAGTACTTC | CASSLATSGIQETQYF
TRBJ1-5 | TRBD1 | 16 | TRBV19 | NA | TGTGCCAGTAGTCCGGGGACAGGGGACCTCAATCAGCCCCAGCATTTT | CASSPGTGDLNQPQHF
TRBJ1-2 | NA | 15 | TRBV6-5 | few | TGTGCCAGCAGTTACTCGCCAGAGGGAGTCTATGGCTACACCTTC | CASSYSPEGVYGYTF
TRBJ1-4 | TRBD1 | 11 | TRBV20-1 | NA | TGCAGTGCTCAGGGACAGGGAAGGCTGTTTTTT | CSAQGQGRLFF
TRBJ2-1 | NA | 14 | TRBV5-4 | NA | TGTGCCAGCAGCTTGCCAGGGTGGGGCGATGAGCAGTTCTTC | CASSLPGWGDEQFF
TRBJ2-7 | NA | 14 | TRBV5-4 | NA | TGTGCCAGCAGCCTAGAGGAGGGAAGGAACGAGCAGTACTTC | CASSLEEGRNEQYF
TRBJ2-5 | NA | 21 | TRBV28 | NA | TGTGCCAGCAGGATGAGGGGACTCTCTCGGGCAGGCAAAACGGACCAAGAGACCCAGTACTTC | CASRMRGLSRAGKTDQETQYF
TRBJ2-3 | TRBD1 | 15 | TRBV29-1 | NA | TGCAGCGTTGCAAGTGGAACAGGGGTAACAGATACGCAGTATTTT | CSVASGTGVTDTQYF